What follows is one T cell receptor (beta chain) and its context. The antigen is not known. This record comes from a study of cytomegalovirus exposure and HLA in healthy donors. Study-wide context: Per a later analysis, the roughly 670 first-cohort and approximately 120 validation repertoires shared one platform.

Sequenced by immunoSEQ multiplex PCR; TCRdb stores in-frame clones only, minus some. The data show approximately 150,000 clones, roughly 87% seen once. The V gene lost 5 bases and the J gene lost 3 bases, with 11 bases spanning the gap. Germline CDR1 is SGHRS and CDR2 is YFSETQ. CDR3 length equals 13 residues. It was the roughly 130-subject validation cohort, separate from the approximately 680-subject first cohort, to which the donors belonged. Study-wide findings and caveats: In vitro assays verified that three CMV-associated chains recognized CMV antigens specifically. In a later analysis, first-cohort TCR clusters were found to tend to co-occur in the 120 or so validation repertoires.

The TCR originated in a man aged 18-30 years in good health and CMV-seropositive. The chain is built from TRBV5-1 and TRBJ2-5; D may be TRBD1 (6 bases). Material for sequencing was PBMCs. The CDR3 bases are TGCGCCAGCAGGTCTACAGGGAAAGAGACCCAGTACTTC. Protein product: CASRSTGKETQYF.